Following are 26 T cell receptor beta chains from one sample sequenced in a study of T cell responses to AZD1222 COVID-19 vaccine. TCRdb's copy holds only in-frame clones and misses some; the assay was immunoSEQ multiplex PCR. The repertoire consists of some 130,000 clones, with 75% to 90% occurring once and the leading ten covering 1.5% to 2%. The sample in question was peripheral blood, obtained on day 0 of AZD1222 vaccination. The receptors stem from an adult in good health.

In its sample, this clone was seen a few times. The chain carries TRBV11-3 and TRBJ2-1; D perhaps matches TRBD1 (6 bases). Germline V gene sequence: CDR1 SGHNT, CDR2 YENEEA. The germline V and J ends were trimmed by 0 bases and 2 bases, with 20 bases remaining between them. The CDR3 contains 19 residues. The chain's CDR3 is CASSLDSPQGSYPYNEQFF. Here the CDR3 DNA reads TGTGCCAGCAGCTTAGATTCTCCACAGGGATCGTACCCCTACAATGAGCAGTTCTTC.

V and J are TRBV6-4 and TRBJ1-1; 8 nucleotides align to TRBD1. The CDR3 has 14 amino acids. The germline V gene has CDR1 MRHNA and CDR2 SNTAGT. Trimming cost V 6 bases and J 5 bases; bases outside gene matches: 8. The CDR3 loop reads CASSDTGGGTEAFF. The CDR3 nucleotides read TGTGCCAGCAGCGACACAGGGGGTGGGACTGAAGCTTTCTTT.

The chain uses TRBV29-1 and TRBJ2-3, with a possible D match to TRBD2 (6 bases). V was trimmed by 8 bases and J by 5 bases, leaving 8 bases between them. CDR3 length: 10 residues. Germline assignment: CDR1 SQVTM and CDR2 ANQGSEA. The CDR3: CSIGGDTQYF. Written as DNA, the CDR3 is TGCAGCATCGGGGGAGATACGCAGTATTTT.

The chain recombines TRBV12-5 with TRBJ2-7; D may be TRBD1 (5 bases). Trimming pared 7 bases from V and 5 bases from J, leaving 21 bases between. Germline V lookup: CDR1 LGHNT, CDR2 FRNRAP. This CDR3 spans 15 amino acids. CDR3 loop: CASAPHTSGYDEQYF. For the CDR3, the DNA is TGTGCTAGTGCCCCCCATACTTCAGGGTATGACGAGCAGTACTTC. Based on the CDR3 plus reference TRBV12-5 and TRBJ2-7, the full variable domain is DARVTQTPRHKVTEMGQEVTMRCQPILGHNTVFWYRQTMMQGLELLAYFRNRAPLDDSGMPKDRFSAEMPDATLATLKIQPSEPRDSAVYFCASAPHTSGYDEQYFGPGTRLTVT.

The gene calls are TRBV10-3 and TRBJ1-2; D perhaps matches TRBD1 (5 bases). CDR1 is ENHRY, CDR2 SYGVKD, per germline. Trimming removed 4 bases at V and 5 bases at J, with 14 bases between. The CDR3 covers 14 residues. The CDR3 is CAISAGGPGYGYTF. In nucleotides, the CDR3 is TGTGCCATCAGTGCCGGGGGTCCTGGGTATGGCTACACCTTC.

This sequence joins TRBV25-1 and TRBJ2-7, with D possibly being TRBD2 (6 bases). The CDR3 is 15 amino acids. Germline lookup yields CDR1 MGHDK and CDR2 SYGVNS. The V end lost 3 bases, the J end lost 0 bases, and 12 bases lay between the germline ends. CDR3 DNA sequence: TGTGCCAGCAGTGAGGCGGGATCCGACTCCTACGAGCAGTACTTC. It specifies CASSEAGSDSYEQYF.

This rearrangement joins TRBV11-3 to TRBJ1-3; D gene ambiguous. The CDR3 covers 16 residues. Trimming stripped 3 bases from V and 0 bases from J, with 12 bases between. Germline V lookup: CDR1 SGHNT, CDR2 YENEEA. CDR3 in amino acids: CASSFFGYYSGNTIYF. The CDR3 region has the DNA TGTGCCAGCAGCTTTTTCGGTTACTACTCTGGAAACACCATATATTTT.

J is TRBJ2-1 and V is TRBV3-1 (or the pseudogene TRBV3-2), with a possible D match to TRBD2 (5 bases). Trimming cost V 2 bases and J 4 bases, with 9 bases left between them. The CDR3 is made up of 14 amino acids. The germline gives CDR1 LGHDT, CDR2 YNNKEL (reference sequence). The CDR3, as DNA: TGTGCCAGCAGCCAAAGGACTGCATACAATGAGCAGTTCTTC. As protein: CASSQRTAYNEQFF.

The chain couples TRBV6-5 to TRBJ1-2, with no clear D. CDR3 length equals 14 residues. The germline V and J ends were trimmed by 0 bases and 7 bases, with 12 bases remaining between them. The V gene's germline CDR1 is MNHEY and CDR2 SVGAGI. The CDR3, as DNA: TGTGCCAGCAGTTACTCAGTGGCAGTAAGTGGCTACACCTTC. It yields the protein CASSYSVAVSGYTF.

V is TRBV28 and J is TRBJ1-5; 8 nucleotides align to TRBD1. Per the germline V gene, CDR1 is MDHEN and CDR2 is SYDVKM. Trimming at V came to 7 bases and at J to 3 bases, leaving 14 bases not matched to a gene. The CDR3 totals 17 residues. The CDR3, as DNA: TGTGCCAGCACCTCTCATCGGACAGGGTGGAACAATCAGCCCCAGCATTTT. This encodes CASTSHRTGWNNQPQHF.

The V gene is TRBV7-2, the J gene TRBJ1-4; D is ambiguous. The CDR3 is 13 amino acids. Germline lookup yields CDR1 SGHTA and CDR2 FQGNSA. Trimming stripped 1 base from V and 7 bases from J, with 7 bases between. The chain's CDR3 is CASSLELAEKLFF. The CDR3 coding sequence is TGTGCCAGCAGCTTAGAGCTTGCTGAAAAACTGTTTTTT.

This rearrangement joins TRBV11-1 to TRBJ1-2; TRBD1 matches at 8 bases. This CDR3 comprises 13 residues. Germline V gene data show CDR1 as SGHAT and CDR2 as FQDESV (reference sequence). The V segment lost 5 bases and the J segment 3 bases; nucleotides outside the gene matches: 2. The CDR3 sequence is CASSQDRDYGYTF. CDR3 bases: TGTGCCAGCAGCCAGGACAGGGACTATGGCTACACCTTC.

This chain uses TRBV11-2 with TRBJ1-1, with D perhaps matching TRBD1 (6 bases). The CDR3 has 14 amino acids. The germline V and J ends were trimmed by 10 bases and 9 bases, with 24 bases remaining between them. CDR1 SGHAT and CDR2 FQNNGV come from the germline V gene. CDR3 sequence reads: CAITPDRIDGQAFF. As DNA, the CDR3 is TGTGCCATAACCCCCGACAGGATTGATGGACAAGCTTTCTTT.

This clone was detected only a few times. The CDR3 spells CATSRVVAGALGETQYF. The CDR3 DNA follows: TGTGCCACCAGCAGAGTGGTAGCGGGGGCCCTTGGAGAGACCCAGTACTTC. J is TRBJ2-5 and V is TRBV15; 9 bases match TRBD2. Per the germline V gene, CDR1 is LNHNV and CDR2 is YYDKDF (reference sequence). The CDR3 is 17 amino acids. After removal of 1 base from V and 4 bases from J, the junction contained 10 bases not matched to a gene.

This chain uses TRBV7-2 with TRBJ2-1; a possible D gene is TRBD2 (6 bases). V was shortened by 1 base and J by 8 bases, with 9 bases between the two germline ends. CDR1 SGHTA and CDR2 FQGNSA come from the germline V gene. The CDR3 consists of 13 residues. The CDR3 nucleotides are TGTGCCAGCAGCTTAGTGGGGAGGCATGAGCAGTTCTTC. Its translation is CASSLVGRHEQFF.

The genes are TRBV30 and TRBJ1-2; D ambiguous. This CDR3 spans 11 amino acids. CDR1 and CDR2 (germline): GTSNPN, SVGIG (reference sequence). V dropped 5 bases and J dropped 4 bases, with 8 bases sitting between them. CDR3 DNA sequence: TGTGCCTGGGGCAGAATCTATGGCTACACCTTC. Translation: CAWGRIYGYTF. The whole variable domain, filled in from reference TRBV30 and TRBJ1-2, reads SQTIHQWPATLVQPVGSPLSLECTVEGTSNPNLYWYRQAAGRGLQLLFYSVGIGQISSEVPQNLSASRPQDRQFILSSKKLLLSDSGFYLCAWGRIYGYTFGSGTRLTVV.

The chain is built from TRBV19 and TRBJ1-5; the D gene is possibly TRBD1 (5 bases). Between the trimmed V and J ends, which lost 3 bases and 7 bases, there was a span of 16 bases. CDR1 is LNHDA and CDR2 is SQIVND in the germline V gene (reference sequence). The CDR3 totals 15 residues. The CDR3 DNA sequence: TGTGCCAGTAGTATCCGCAGTCTAGGGGCCCAGCCCCAGCATTTT. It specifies CASSIRSLGAQPQHF. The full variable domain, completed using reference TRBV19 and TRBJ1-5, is DGGITQSPKYLFRKEGQNVTLSCEQNLNHDAMYWYRQDPGQGLRLIYYSQIVNDFQKGDIAEGYSVSREKKESFPLTVTSAQKNPTAFYLCASSIRSLGAQPQHFGDGTRLSIL.

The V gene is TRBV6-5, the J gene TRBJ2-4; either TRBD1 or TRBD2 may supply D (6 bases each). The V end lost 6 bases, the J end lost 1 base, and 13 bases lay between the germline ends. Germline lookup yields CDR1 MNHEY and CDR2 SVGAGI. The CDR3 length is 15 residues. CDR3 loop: CASRSGGRAKNIQYF. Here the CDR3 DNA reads TGTGCCAGCAGGAGTGGGGGGCGGGCCAAAAACATTCAGTACTTC.

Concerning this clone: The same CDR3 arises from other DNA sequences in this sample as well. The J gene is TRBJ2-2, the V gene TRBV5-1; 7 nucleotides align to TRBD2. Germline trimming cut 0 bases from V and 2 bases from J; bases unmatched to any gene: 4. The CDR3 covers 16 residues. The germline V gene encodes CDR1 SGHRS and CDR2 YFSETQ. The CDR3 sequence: CASSLGSGANTGELFF. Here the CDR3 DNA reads TGCGCCAGCAGCTTGGGGAGCGGGGCAAACACCGGGGAGCTGTTTTTT.

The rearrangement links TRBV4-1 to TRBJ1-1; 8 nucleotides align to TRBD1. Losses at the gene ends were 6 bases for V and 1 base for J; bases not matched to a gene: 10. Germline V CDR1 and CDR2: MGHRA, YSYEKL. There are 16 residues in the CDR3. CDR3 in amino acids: CASRPTARGRNTEAFF. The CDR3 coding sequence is TGCGCCAGCAGACCCACAGCCAGGGGGCGGAACACTGAAGCTTTCTTT.

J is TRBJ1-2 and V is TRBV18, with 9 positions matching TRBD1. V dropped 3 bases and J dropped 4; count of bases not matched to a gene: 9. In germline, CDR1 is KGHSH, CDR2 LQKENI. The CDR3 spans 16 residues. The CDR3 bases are TGTGCCAGCTCACCCCCCCGGACAGGGGTTTCCTATGGCTACACCTTC. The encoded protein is CASSPPRTGVSYGYTF.

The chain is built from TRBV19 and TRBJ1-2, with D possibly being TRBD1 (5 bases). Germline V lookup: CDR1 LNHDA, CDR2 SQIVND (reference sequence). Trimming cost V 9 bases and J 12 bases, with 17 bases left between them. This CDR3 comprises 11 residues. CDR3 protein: CASGNTGPNTF. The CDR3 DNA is TGTGCCAGCGGCAATACAGGACCTAACACCTTC.

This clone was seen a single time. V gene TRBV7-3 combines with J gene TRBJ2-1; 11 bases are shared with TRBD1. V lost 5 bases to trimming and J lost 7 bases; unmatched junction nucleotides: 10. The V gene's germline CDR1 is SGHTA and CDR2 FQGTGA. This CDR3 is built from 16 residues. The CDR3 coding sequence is TGTGCCAGCAGCGCATCCGGGACAGGGGGGTGGAATGAGCAGTTCTTC. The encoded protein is CASSASGTGGWNEQFF.

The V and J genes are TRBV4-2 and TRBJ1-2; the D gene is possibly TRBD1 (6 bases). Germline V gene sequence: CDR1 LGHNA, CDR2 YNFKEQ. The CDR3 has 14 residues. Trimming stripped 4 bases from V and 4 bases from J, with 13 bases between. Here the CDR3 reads CASSPGQKSYGYTF. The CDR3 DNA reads TGTGCCAGCAGCCCCGGACAGAAATCCTATGGCTACACCTTC.

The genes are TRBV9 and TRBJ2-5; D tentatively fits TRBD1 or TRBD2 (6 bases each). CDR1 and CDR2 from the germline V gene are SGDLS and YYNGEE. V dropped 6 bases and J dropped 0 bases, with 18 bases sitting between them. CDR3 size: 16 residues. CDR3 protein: CASTPGGSYYQETQYF. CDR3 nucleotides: TGTGCCAGCACCCCCGGGGGCAGCTACTACCAAGAGACCCAGTACTTC.

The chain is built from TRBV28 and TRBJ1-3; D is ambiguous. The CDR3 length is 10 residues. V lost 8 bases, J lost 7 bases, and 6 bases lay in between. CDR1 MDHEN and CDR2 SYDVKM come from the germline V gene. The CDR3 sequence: CASGSNTIYF. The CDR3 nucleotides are TGTGCCAGCGGTAGTAACACCATATATTTT. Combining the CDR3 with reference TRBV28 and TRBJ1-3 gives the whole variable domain DVKVTQSSRYLVKRTGEKVFLECVQDMDHENMFWYRQDPGLGLRLIYFSYDVKMKEKGDIPEGYSVSREKKERFSLILESASTNQTSMYLCASGSNTIYFGEGSWLTVV.